The entry below gives a single T cell receptor beta chain sequence along with its context. Per the study methods: Estimates of nucleated cell counts were drawn from the amplification of reference gene primers. TCRdb's copy holds only in-frame clones and misses some; the assay was immunoSEQ multiplex PCR. D and trimming were read from the DNA, whereas the V and J calls and clone size are those reported in that table. There are over 200,000 clones in the sample; around nine tenths occur only once, and 12% lies in the top ten. The germline gives CDR1 MNHEY, CDR2 SVGEGT. V lost 2 bases to trimming and J lost 3 bases, with 11 bases between them. CDR3 length: 14 amino acids. The source of the sample is a study of blood T cell repertoires in COVID-19. Study-level information: Samples taken during acute and convalescent COVID-19 were collected in the United States, Italy and Spain. T cells, B-cell-depleted T cells, or PBMCs provided the cDNA or gDNA that served as material.

This sequence joins TRBV6-2 or TRBV6-3 and TRBJ2-7, with a tentative D call TRBD2 (6 bases). The clonotype was recovered from a woman under 30 who had recovered from COVID-19. The sample was peripheral blood. CDR3 region: CASSYLAGFYEQYF. DNA of the CDR3: TGTGCCAGCAGTTACCTTGCGGGATTCTACGAGCAGTACTTC.